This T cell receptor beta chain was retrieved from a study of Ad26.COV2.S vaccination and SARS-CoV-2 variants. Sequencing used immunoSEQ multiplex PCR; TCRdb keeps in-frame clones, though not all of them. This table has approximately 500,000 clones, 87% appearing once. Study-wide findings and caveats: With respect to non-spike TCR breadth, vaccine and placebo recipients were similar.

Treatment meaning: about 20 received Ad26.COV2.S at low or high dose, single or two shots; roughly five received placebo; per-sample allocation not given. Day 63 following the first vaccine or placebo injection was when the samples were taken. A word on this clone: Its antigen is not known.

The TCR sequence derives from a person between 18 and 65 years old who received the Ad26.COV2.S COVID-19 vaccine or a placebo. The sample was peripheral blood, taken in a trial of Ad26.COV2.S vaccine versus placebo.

CDR3 DNA: TGTGCCAGCAGAGCGAGTCGCTACGAGCAGTACTTC. The encoded protein is CASRASRYEQYF. The rearrangement links TRBV28 to TRBJ2-7; D is uncertain. This CDR3 has 12 amino acids. V dropped 6 bases and J dropped 3 bases, with 9 bases sitting between them. Per germline, CDR1 MDHEN and CDR2 SYDVKM.